This T cell receptor (beta chain) comes out of a study of T cell responses to AZD1222 COVID-19 vaccine. General study points: Vaccination with two AZD1222 doses was followed by a rise in Spike-specific TCR breadth and depth. In a largely white British group with more females than males, clonal diversity was possibly underestimated. As reported, nearly half of all spike-specific TCRs target variant regions that are unmutated.

Note on this clone: Antigen: not known.

Sequencing was performed with immunoSEQ multiplex PCR; in TCRdb, only in-frame clones are kept and a portion is missing. The sample lists about 140,000 clones, approximately 93% occurring once. Germline-derived CDR1 and CDR2 are SNHLY and FYNNEI. The CDR3 has 15 residues. Unmatched junction bases numbered 5, after V lost 6 bases and J lost 0 bases. The V gene is TRBV2, the J gene TRBJ1-5; 7 bases line up with TRBD1. This specimen consisted of peripheral blood, obtained on day 0 of MenACWY control vaccination. The TCR was taken from an adult in good health. The CDR3 reads CASSDRANSNQPQHF. CDR3 nucleotide sequence: TGTGCCAGCAGCGACAGGGCTAATAGCAATCAGCCCCAGCATTTT. Full variable domain (missing parts from reference TRBV2 and TRBJ1-5): EPEVTQTPSHQVTQMGQEVILRCVPISNHLYFYWYRQILGQKVEFLVSFYNNEISEKSEIFDDQFSVERPDGSNFTLKIRSTKLEDSAMYFCASSDRANSNQPQHFGDGTRLSIL.